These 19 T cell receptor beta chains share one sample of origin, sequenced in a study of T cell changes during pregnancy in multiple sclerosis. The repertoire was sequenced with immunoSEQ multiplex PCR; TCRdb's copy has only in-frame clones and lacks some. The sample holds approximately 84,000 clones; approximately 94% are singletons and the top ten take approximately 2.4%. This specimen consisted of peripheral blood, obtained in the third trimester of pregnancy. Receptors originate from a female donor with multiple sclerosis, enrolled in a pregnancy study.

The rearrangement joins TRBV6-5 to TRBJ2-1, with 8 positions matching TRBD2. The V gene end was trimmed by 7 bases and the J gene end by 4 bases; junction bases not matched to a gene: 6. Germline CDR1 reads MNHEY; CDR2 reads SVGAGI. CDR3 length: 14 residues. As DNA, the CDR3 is TGTGCCAGCATGGTTACTAGCGGTTACAATGAGCAGTTCTTC. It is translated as CASMVTSGYNEQFF.

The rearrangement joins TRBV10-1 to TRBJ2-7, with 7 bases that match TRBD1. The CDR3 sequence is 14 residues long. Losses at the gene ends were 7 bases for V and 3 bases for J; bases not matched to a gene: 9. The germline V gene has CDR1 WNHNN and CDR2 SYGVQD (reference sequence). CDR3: CASIFDRVDYEQYF. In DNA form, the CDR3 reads TGCGCCAGCATTTTCGACAGGGTCGACTACGAGCAGTACTTC.

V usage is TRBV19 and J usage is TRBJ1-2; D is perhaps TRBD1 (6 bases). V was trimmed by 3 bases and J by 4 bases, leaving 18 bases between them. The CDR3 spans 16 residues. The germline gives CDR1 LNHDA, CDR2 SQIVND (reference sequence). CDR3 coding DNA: TGTGCCAGTAGTATCAGGGGCGGAAAAGGTGGCTATGGCTACACCTTC. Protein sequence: CASSIRGGKGGYGYTF.

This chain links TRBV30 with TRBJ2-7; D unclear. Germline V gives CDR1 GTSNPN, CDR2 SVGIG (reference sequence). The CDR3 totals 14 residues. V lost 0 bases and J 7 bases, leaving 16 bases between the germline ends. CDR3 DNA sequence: TGTGCCTGGAGTGTATTGACCCCCGGCGGAGAGCAGTACTTC. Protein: CAWSVLTPGGEQYF. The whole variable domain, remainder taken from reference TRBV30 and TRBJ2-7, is SQTIHQWPATLVQPVGSPLSLECTVEGTSNPNLYWYRQAAGRGLQLLFYSVGIGQISSEVPQNLSASRPQDRQFILSSKKLLLSDSGFYLCAWSVLTPGGEQYFGPGTRLTVT.

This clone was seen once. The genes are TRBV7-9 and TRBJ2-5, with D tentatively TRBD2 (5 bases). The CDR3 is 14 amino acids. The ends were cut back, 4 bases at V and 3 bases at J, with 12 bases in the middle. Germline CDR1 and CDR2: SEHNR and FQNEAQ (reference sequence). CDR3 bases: TGTGCCAGCAGCTCTTGGACTGATAAAGAGACCCAGTACTTC. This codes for CASSSWTDKETQYF. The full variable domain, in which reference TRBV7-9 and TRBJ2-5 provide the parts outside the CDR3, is DTGVSQNPRHKITKRGQNVTFRCDPISEHNRLYWYRQTLGQGPEFLTYFQNEAQLEKSRLLSDRFSAERPKGSFSTLEIQRTEQGDSAMYLCASSSWTDKETQYFGPGTRLLVL.

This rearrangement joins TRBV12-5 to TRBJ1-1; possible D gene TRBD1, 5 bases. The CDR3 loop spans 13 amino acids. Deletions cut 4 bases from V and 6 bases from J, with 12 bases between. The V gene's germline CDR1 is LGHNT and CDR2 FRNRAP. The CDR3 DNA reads TGTGCTAGTGGTTGGTATGGGGCTTCTGAAGCTTTCTTT. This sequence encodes CASGWYGASEAFF.

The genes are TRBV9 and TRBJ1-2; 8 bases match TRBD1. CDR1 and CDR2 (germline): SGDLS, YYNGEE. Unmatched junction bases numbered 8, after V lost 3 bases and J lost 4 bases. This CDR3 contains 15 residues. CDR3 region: CASSAGGTASYGYTF. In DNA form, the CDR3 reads TGTGCCAGCAGCGCAGGGGGCACTGCGAGCTATGGCTACACCTTC.

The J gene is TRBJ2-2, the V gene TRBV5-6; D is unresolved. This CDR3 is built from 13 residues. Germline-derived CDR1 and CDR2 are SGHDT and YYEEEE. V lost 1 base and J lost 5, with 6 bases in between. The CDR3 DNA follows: TGTGCCAGCAGCTTGCAACGGACCGGGGAGCTGTTTTTT. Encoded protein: CASSLQRTGELFF.

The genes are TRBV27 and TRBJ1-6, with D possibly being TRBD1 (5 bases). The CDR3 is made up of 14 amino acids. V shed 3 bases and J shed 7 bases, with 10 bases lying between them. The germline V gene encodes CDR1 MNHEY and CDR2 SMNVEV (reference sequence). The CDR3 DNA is TGTGCCAGCAGTTTCAGACAGAGAAATTCACCCCTCCACTTT. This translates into CASSFRQRNSPLHF.

The CDR3 sequence is CASSLAGTGPNEQYF. In DNA, the CDR3 is TGCGCCAGCAGCTTGGCTGGGACAGGACCCAACGAGCAGTACTTC. The gene calls are TRBV5-1 and TRBJ2-7; 8 bases are shared with TRBD1. Germline CDR1 reads SGHRS; CDR2 reads YFSETQ. The V and J ends lost 0 bases and 5 bases, in that order; junction bases with no gene match: 7. The CDR3 is 15 amino acids.

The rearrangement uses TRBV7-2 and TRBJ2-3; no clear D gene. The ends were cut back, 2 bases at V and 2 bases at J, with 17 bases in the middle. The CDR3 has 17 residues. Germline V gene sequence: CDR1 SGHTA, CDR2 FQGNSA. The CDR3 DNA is TGTGCCAGCAGCTTACAGCCCAGACACGATACCACAGATACGCAGTATTTT. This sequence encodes CASSLQPRHDTTDTQYF.

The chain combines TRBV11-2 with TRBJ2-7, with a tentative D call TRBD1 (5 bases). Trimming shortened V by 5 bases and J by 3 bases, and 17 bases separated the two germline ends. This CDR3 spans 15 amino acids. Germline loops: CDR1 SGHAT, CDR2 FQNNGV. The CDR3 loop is CASSRPRVGRYEQYF. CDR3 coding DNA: TGTGCCAGCAGCAGACCCAGGGTAGGCCGCTACGAGCAGTACTTC.

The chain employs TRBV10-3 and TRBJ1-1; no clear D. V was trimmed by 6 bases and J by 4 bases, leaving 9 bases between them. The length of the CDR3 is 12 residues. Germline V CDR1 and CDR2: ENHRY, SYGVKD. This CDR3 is CAISKLSTEAFF. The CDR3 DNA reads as TGTGCCATCAGCAAATTGAGCACTGAAGCTTTCTTT.

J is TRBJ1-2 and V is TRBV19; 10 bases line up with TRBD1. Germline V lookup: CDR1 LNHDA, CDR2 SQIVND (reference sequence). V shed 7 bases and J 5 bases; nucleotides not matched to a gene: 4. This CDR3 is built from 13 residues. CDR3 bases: TGTGCCAGTACCCCGGGACAGGGGTATGGCTACACCTTC. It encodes CASTPGQGYGYTF.

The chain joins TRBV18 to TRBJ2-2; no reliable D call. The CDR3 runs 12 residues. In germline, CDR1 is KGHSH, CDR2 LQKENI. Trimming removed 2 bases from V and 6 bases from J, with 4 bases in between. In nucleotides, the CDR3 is TGTGCCAGCTCACCAGGGCCCGGGGAGCTGTTTTTT. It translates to CASSPGPGELFF.

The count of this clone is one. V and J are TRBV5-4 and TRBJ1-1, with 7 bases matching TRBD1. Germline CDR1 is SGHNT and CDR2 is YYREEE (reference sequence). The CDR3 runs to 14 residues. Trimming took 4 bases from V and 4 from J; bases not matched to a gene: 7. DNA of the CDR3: TGTGCCAGCAGCCAACAGGGGTGGGTCACTGAAGCTTTCTTT. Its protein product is CASSQQGWVTEAFF.

CDR3 in amino acids: CASSEGTIRSYSNQPQHF. Written as DNA, the CDR3 is TGTGCCAGCAGTGAAGGGACAATAAGGAGTTATAGCAATCAGCCCCAGCATTTT. This chain joins TRBV6-1 and TRBJ1-5; D is perhaps TRBD1 (5 bases). The CDR3 length is 18 residues. Trimming left V 1 base short and J 0 bases short, with 16 bases between. Germline lookup yields CDR1 MNHNS and CDR2 SASEGT.

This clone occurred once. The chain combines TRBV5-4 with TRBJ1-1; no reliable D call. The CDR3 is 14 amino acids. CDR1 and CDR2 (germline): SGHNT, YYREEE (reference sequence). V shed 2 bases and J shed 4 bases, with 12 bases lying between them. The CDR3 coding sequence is TGTGCCAGCAGCTTAGGCTCAGGAGGCACTGAAGCTTTCTTT. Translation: CASSLGSGGTEAFF.

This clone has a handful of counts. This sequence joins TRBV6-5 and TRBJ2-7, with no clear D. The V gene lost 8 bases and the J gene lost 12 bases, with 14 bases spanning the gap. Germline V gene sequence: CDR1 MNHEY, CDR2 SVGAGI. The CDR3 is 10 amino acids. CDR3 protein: CASGPRGRYF. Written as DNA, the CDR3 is TGTGCCAGCGGCCCGCGCGGTAGGTACTTC.